One sample yielded the 18 T cell receptor beta chains listed below, sequenced in a study of OX40 agonist ivuxolimab in advanced cancers. Assay: immunoSEQ multiplex PCR; the TCRdb copy retains only in-frame clones and omits some. Of some 70,000 clones listed, 86% are singletons. Specimen: CD4+ or CD8+ T cells sorted from blood, collected in a trial of the OX40 agonist ivuxolimab. Every receptor here comes from an adult with an advanced solid tumor such as melanoma, head and neck, liver or kidney cancer.

A remark on this clone: Different DNA sequences within this sample yield the same CDR3. V and J are TRBV30 and TRBJ1-5; D may be TRBD1 (6 bases). V was pared by 5 bases and J by 3 bases, with 11 bases between. The CDR3 has 13 residues. The germline gives CDR1 GTSNPN, CDR2 SVGIG (reference sequence). DNA of the CDR3: TGTGCCTGGTCTCGACAGGACAATCAGCCCCAGCATTTT. This encodes CAWSRQDNQPQHF.

V usage is TRBV28 and J usage is TRBJ2-7; TRBD2 agrees at 12 bases. J lost 3 bases, V lost 4 bases, and 16 bases had no gene match. Germline CDR1 is MDHEN and CDR2 is SYDVKM. The CDR3 extends over 19 amino acids. In DNA, the CDR3 is TGTGCCAGCAGTTCCGTGCAGGGTAGACTAGCGGGAGTAATCTACGAGCAGTACTTC. The encoded protein is CASSSVQGRLAGVIYEQYF.

The genes are TRBV10-2 and TRBJ2-3, with TRBD1 matching 7 bases. V trimming: 6 bases; J trimming: 4 bases; junction bases outside the gene matches: 10. This CDR3 contains 15 residues. Germline CDR1 reads WSHSY; CDR2 reads SAAADI. The DNA for the CDR3 is TGCGCCAGCAGAGACTCACAGGGGTCTGCAGATACGCAGTATTTT. Translating gives CASRDSQGSADTQYF.

V usage is TRBV15 and J usage is TRBJ2-1, with 11 bases fitting TRBD2. The germline V gene has CDR1 LNHNV and CDR2 YYDKDF (reference sequence). The ends lost 6 bases at V and 4 bases at J; junction bases unmatched: 2. The CDR3 is made up of 14 amino acids. DNA of the CDR3: TGTGCCACCAGTCGACTAGCGGGGTACAATGAGCAGTTCTTC. This encodes CATSRLAGYNEQFF.

In nucleotides, the CDR3 is TGTGCCAGCAGCGTAGCCCCGGACCCTGGCTTCTATGGCTACACCTTC. As protein: CASSVAPDPGFYGYTF. The rearrangement uses TRBV9 and TRBJ1-2; D not resolved. The CDR3 runs to 16 residues. V was clipped by 0 bases and J by 4 bases, with 16 bases between them. CDR1 SGDLS and CDR2 YYNGEE come from the germline V gene.

This chain joins TRBV6-5 and TRBJ2-7; 10 bases are a match to TRBD1. V was clipped by 2 bases and J by 4 bases; unmatched bases: 5. CDR3 length: 15 residues. CDR1 is MNHEY and CDR2 is SVGAGI in the germline V gene. In nucleotides, the CDR3 is TGTGCCAGCAGTTACACGGGACAGGGGATATACGAGCAGTACTTC. Amino acids: CASSYTGQGIYEQYF.

The chain uses TRBV5-1 and TRBJ2-1; 7 positions agree with TRBD2. V shed 0 bases and J 4 bases; nucleotides not matched to a gene: 7. Looked up from germline, CDR1 is SGHRS and CDR2 is YFSETQ. The CDR3 spans 16 residues. The DNA for the CDR3 is TGCGCCAGCAGCTTGGGCGGGAGTAGGTCTTACAATGAGCAGTTCTTC. It specifies CASSLGGSRSYNEQFF.

This clone was found a few times. The rearrangement joins TRBV5-8 to TRBJ2-3; D possibly matches TRBD1 or TRBD2 (5 bases each). From germline, CDR1 is SGHTS and CDR2 YDEGEE. This CDR3 comprises 14 residues. The V and J ends lost 3 bases and 2 bases respectively, with 10 bases between them. CDR3 coding DNA: TGTGCCAGCAGCTCCCGAGGGGCCACAGATACGCAGTATTTT. Translating gives CASSSRGATDTQYF.

The chain has TRBV9 and TRBJ2-7, with a possible D match to TRBD1 (5 bases). Germline V gene lookup returns CDR1 SGDLS and CDR2 YYNGEE. Trimming took off 0 bases at V and 1 base at J, with 8 bases between the two ends. The CDR3 runs to 14 residues. CDR3 protein: CASSVEPGSYEQYF. CDR3 DNA sequence: TGTGCCAGCAGCGTAGAACCAGGGTCCTACGAGCAGTACTTC.

The chain carries TRBV2 and TRBJ2-7, with TRBD1 identical over 7 bases. The CDR3 covers 15 residues. Trimming at V came to 7 bases and at J to 1 base, leaving 10 bases not matched to a gene. Germline CDR1 and CDR2: SNHLY and FYNNEI. The CDR3 loop reads CASTTDRALSYEQYF. CDR3 nucleotides: TGTGCCAGCACTACCGACAGGGCCCTTTCCTACGAGCAGTACTTC.

The chain couples TRBV5-6 to TRBJ1-1, with D possibly matching TRBD1 (6 bases). The V gene's germline CDR1 is SGHDT and CDR2 YYEEEE. This CDR3 has 17 amino acids. V dropped 5 bases and J dropped 1 base, with 21 bases sitting between them. CDR3 DNA: TGTGCCAGCAGGGGGTCTGGAACAGGGAGTAAGAACACTGAAGCTTTCTTT. Amino acids: CASRGSGTGSKNTEAFF.

The chain employs TRBV7-2 and TRBJ2-5; D unclear. V lost 1 base and J lost 5, with 11 bases in between. The CDR3 sequence is 14 residues long. Germline assignment: CDR1 SGHTA and CDR2 FQGNSA. The CDR3 region is CASSLGRIRETQYF. As DNA, the CDR3 is TGTGCCAGCAGCTTAGGTCGGATTCGGGAGACCCAGTACTTC.

The chain links TRBV18 to TRBJ1-6, with D unclear. The V end lost 0 bases, the J end lost 7 bases, and 10 bases lay between the germline ends. Germline V gene lookup returns CDR1 KGHSH and CDR2 LQKENI. The CDR3 consists of 15 residues. CDR3 nucleotides: TGTGCCAGCTCACCACCTAAAGGGTTCAATTCACCCCTCCACTTT. Translation gives CASSPPKGFNSPLHF.

This rearrangement joins TRBV7-3 to TRBJ1-1; D call uncertain. The CDR3 is 12 amino acids. The V and J ends lost 3 bases and 10 bases respectively, with 12 bases between them. Looked up from germline, CDR1 is SGHTA and CDR2 is FQGTGA. The CDR3 reads CASSFPGEAAFF. The CDR3 nucleotides are TGTGCCAGCAGCTTCCCGGGCGAGGCAGCTTTCTTT.

The rearrangement links TRBV7-2 to TRBJ1-6; 8 bases align to TRBD1. The CDR3 is 15 residues long. Trimming took 0 bases from V and 9 from J; bases not matched to a gene: 4. The germline V gene encodes CDR1 SGHTA and CDR2 FQGNSA. The CDR3 DNA reads as TGTGCCAGCAGCTTAGCATCAGGGGGCATTTCACCCCTCCACTTT. It translates to CASSLASGGISPLHF.

The chain employs TRBV6-4 and TRBJ2-5; 7 bases fit TRBD1. Germline lookup yields CDR1 MRHNA and CDR2 SNTAGT. Germline trimming cut 6 bases from V and 5 bases from J; bases unmatched to any gene: 9. The CDR3 has 14 amino acids. CDR3 residues: CASSVDRASETQYF. The CDR3, as DNA: TGTGCCAGCAGCGTAGACAGGGCCTCGGAGACCCAGTACTTC.

The V gene is TRBV18, the J gene TRBJ1-1, with 8 nucleotides matching TRBD1. The junction had 4 bases not matched to a gene; V was cut back by 3 bases and J by 4 bases. CDR1 is KGHSH and CDR2 is LQKENI in the germline V gene. CDR3 length: 14 residues. CDR3 residues: CASSPGQGPTEAFF. The CDR3 nucleotides read TGTGCCAGCTCACCTGGACAGGGCCCCACTGAAGCTTTCTTT. The complete variable domain, with remaining parts taken from reference TRBV18 and TRBJ1-1, reads NAGVMQNPRHLVRRRGQEARLRCSPMKGHSHVYWYRQLPEEGLKFMVYLQKENIIDESGMPKERFSAEFPKEGPSILRIQQVVRGDSAAYFCASSPGQGPTEAFFGQGTRLTVV.

The J gene is TRBJ1-3, the V gene TRBV6-6; possible D gene TRBD1, 5 bases. This CDR3 contains 15 residues. Deletions cut 5 bases from V and 4 bases from J, with 15 bases between. Germline V gives CDR1 MNHNY, CDR2 SVGAGI (reference sequence). The CDR3: CASSPPGDLGNTIYF. The CDR3 nucleotides read TGTGCCAGCAGTCCGCCGGGGGACTTGGGAAACACCATATATTTT.